The source of this T cell receptor (beta chain) is a study of response to subunit inactivated influenza vaccine. Whole-study findings and limits: Authors suggested few new T cells are recruited by each seasonal influenza vaccination.

The CDR3 runs to 16 residues. Germline V gene data show CDR1 as SGHRS and CDR2 as YFSETQ. Trimming cost V 1 base and J 2 bases; bases outside gene matches: 5. There are many counts of this clonotype. Antigen specificity is unknown. MiXCR, run by TCRdb on the RT-PCR reads, gives a single entry per CDR3 protein. The sample holds around 580,000 distinct CDR3 sequences; around 15% are singletons and the top ten take 11%. The specimen comprised PBMCs from blood, sampled 11 to 12 days after vaccination. The TCR sequence derives from a man aged 50-60 years who received an inactivated influenza vaccine. The chain combines TRBV5-1 with TRBJ2-1; TRBD1 matches 8 bases. CDR3 loop: CASSLTQGVTYNEQFF. For the CDR3, the DNA is TGCGCCAGCAGCTTGACACAGGGGGTGACCTACAATGAGCAGTTCTTC.